The text below deals with one T cell receptor (beta chain). The data belong to a study of blood T cell repertoires in COVID-19. As for the study in general: Italy, Spain and the United States were the sources of the convalescent and acute COVID-19 samples. PBMCs, B-cell-depleted T cells, or T cells were the source of the cDNA or gDNA that made up the material.

Original handling: Amplification from reference gene primers served as the basis for estimated nucleated cell counts. Profiling relied on immunoSEQ multiplex PCR, and the TCRdb table lists in-frame clones only, not all of them. For V, J and clone size, that table is used; D and trimming come from the DNA. Of 53,000 or so clones in the sample, roughly 85% were seen once. Germline V gene lookup returns CDR1 LNHDA and CDR2 SQIVND (reference sequence). Between the trimmed V and J ends, which lost 6 bases and 13 bases, there was a span of 15 bases. The CDR3 length is 12 residues. The chain is built from TRBV19 and TRBJ2-2, with D unclear. The material sequenced was peripheral blood. This TCR was sampled from a man aged 80 or over with acute or convalescent COVID-19. The DNA for the CDR3 is TGTGCCAGTAGCCCCGGGTCTGAGCGGCTGTTTTTT. Its protein product is CASSPGSERLFF.